This T cell receptor (beta chain) was identified during a study of T cell responses to AZD1222 COVID-19 vaccine. Repertoires were generated with immunoSEQ multiplex PCR, while TCRdb's copy carries only in-frame clones and drops some. The table lists about 100,000 clones, 85% to 95% of them singletons. This CDR3 has 12 residues. Germline V gene data show CDR1 as MDHEN and CDR2 as SYDVKM. Trimming took off 4 bases at V and 8 bases at J, with 6 bases between the two ends. A single count supports this clone. The chain combines TRBV28 with TRBJ1-6; a possible D gene is TRBD1 (6 bases). This specimen consisted of peripheral blood, obtained on day 0 of AZD1222 vaccination. This sequence was found in an adult in good health. The CDR3 nucleotides read TGTGCCAGCAGTTACAGGGATTCACCCCTCCACTTT. It codes for CASSYRDSPLHF.